This T cell receptor (beta chain) is drawn from a study of a mutant IDH1 vaccine in newly diagnosed glioma. Overall study: Mean patient age was about 40 years; about 60% were male and 37.5% female. It was radiotherapy, temozolomide, or both that patients received previously, with most receiving both. Findings of the study overall: The vaccine induced immune responses, and these occurred in roughly 95% of patients.

Time point: baseline, week 1 (first vaccination visit). As to treatment: pre-vaccination baseline after standard-of-care therapy. In every donor, the tumor was a new WHO grade 3 or 4 IDH1-mutant, ATRX-lost astrocytoma. CDR3 length: 14 amino acids. Between the trimmed V and J ends, which lost 4 bases and 2 bases, there was a span of 11 bases. Germline V lookup: CDR1 ENHRY, CDR2 SYGVKD. As for this clone: The target antigen is unknown.

Sequencing used immunoSEQ multiplex PCR; TCRdb keeps in-frame clones, though not all of them. The sample has 92,000 or so clones; about 80% are singletons. The material was PBMCs, obtained from a glioma patient treated with radiotherapy, temozolomide or both. This TCR was recovered from a man aged 35-49 years with glioma. Some clones in this sample may be carry-over from other donors' samples. The chain joins TRBV10-3 to TRBJ1-2; maybe TRBD1 (5 bases). In DNA form, the CDR3 reads TGTGCCATCAGTGGGGGGGGGTCCAACTATGGCTACACCTTC. Protein: CAISGGGSNYGYTF.